Here is one TCR beta chain with its context. V gave up 7 bases and J gave up 0 bases, with 9 bases separating them. Germline-derived CDR1 and CDR2 are DFQATT and SNEGSKA (reference sequence). The CDR3 spans 13 residues. A process of 5'RACE template switching, which added a universal primer site and UMIs, was used to make TCR cDNA. TCRdb re-called the 5' RACE reads with MiXCR, one entry per CDR3 protein. The sample lists 65,000 to 90,000 distinct CDR3 sequences; approximately 12% were seen once. This sample is part of a study of T cells after yellow fever vaccination. Whole-study results and caveats: Post-booster reappearance was seen for most primary-vaccination clones (about 96% CD4, 75% to 90% CD8).

The material was CD8+ T cells not binding an NS4B(214-222) dextramer, sorted from PBMCs, obtained more than 20 days after the first yellow fever vaccination. The origin of this receptor is a man between 18 and 35 years old who received the YFV17D yellow fever vaccine. The chain couples TRBV20-1 to TRBJ2-2; the D gene is possibly TRBD2 (6 bases). CDR3 region: CSGREANTGELFF. The CDR3 DNA reads TGCAGTGGAAGGGAGGCGAACACCGGGGAGCTGTTTTTT.